Detailed here is one TCR beta chain. What it binds is not known. This CDR3 contains 16 residues. Germline V gives CDR1 SGHRS, CDR2 YFSETQ. After removal of 4 bases from V and 5 bases from J, the junction contained 10 bases not matched to a gene. The sample originates from a study of cytomegalovirus exposure and HLA in healthy donors. Primers included in the PCR were 60 Vbeta and 13 Jbeta primers. Assay used: immunoSEQ multiplex PCR; TCRdb lists only in-frame clones, some missing. Of 150,000 to 200,000 clones in the sample, over 60% were seen once. Overall study results and limits: Reports indicate that TCR beta sequences accurately predicted the HLA-A and HLA-B alleles of most subjects.

The TCR comes from a woman aged 30 to 39 in good health and CMV-seronegative. V gene TRBV5-1 combines with J gene TRBJ2-3; TRBD2 matches at 10 bases. Sequenced: PBMCs. In nucleotides, the CDR3 is TGCGCCAGCAGCCCAGCCCTAGCGGGAGAGGGAGATACGCAGTATTTT. It is translated as CASSPALAGEGDTQYF.